This T cell receptor beta chain derives from a study of blood T cell repertoires in COVID-19. Trimming cost V 4 bases and J 4 bases, with 10 bases left between them. The CDR3 contains 14 residues. Germline assignment: CDR1 LGHNA and CDR2 YNFKEQ. In the source study's methods: Amplification from reference gene primers served as the basis for estimated nucleated cell counts. Method: immunoSEQ multiplex PCR; TCRdb's copy keeps in-frame clones and lacks some. V, J and clone size derive from that table, while D and trimming were established from the DNA sequence. The data show 180,000 or so clones, about nine tenths seen once.

The sample consisted of peripheral blood. This chain links TRBV4-2 with TRBJ2-2, with a weak D call TRBD1 (6 bases). The sequence derives from a man in his forties with acute or convalescent COVID-19. CDR3 DNA: TGTGCCAGCAGCCCCGGACAGTTCACCGGGGAGCTGTTTTTT. This gives the protein CASSPGQFTGELFF.